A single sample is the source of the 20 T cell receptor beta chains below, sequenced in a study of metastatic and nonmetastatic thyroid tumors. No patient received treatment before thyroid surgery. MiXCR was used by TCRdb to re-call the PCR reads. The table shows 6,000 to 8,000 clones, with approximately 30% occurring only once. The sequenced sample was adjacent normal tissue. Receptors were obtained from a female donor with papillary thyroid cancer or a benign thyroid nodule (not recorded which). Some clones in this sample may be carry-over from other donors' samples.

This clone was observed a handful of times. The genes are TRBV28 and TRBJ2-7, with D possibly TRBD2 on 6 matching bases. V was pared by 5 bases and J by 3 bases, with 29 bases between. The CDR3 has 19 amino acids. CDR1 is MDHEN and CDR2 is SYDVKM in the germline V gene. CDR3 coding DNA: TGTGCCAGCAGTCCCGAAGGTCCAAGCGGAGGGCAGGGCGTCTACGAGCAGTACTTC. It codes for CASSPEGPSGGQGVYEQYF.

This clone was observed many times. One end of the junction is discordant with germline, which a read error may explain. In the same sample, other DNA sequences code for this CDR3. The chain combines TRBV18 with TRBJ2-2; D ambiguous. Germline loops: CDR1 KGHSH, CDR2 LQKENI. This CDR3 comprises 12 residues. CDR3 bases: TGCGCCAGCTCAACGGAAGTGGGGGAGCTGTTTTTT. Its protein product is CASSTEVGELFF.

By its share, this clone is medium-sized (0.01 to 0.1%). CDR3 DNA sequence: TGTGCCAGCAGTTCGCGAACTAGCGGGGGGGCCGATACGCAGTATTTT. This sequence encodes CASSSRTSGGADTQYF. V usage is TRBV28 and J usage is TRBJ2-3, with 13 bases lining up with TRBD2. The CDR3 runs 16 residues. V gave up 4 bases and J gave up 6 bases; unmatched junction bases: 7. Germline V gives CDR1 MDHEN, CDR2 SYDVKM.

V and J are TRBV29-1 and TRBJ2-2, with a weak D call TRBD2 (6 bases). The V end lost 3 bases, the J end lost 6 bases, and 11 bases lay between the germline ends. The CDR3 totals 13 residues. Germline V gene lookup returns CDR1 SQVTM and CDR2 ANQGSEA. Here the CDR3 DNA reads TGCAGCGTTGACCGGGGGTGGGCCGGGGAGCTGTTTTTT. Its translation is CSVDRGWAGELFF.

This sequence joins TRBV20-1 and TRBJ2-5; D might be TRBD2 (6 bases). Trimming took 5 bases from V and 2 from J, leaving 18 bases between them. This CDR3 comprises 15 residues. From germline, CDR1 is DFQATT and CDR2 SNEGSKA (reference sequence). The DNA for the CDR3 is TGCAGTGCTGGTCCGGGACTGGGGGATCAAGAGACCCAGTACTTC. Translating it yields CSAGPGLGDQETQYF.

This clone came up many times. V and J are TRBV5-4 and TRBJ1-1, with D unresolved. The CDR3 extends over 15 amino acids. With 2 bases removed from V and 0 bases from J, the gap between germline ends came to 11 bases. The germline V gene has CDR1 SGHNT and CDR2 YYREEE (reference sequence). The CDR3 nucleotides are TGTGCCAGCAGCTTCCGCAGACAAGTGAACACTGAAGCTTTCTTT. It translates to CASSFRRQVNTEAFF.

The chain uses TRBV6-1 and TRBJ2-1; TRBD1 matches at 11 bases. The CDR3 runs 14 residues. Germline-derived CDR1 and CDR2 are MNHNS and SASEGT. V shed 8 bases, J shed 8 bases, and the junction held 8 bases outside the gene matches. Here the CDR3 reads CASQMDRGQDEQFF. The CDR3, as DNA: TGTGCCAGCCAGATGGACAGGGGGCAAGATGAGCAGTTCTTC.

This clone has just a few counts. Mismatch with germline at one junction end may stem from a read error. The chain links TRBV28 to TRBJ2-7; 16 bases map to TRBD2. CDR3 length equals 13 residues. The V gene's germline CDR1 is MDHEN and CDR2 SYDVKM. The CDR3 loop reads CASRLSGTSGRVF. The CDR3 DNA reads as TGTGCCAGCAGACTGTCCGGGACTAGCGGGAGGGTATTC.

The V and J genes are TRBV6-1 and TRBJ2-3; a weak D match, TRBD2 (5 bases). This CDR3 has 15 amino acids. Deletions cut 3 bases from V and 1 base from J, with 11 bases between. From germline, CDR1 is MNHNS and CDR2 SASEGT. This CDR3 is CASSDSRAGTDTQYF. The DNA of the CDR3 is TGTGCCAGCAGTGACTCGCGGGCCGGCACAGATACGCAGTATTTT.

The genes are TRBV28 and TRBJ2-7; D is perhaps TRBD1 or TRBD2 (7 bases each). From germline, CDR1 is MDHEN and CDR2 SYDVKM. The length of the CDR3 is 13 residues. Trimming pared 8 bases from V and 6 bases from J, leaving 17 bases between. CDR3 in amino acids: CASQGEGLIEQYF. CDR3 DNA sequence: TGTGCCAGCCAGGGGGAGGGCCTAATCGAGCAGTACTTC.

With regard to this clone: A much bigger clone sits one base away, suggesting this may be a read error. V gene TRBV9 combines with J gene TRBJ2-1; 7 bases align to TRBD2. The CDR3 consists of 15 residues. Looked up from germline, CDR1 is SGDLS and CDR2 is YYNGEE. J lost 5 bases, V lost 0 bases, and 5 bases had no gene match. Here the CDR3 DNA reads TGTGCCAGCAGCGTAGGCGGGAGACTCCACAATGAGCAGTTCTTC. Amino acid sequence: CASSVGGRLHNEQFF.

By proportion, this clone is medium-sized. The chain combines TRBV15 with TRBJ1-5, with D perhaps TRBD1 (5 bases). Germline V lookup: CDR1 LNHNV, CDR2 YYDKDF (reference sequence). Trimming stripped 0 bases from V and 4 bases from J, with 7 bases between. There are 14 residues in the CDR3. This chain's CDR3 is CATSRDSGNQPQHF. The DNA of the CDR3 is TGTGCCACCAGCAGAGATTCAGGGAATCAGCCCCAGCATTTT.

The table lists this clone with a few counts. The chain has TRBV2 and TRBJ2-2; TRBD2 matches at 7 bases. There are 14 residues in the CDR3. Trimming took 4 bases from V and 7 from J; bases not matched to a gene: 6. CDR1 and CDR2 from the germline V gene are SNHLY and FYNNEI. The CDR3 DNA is TGTGCCAGCAGTGGGCCGGGGGGTGACGGGGAGCTGTTTTTT. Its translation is CASSGPGGDGELFF.

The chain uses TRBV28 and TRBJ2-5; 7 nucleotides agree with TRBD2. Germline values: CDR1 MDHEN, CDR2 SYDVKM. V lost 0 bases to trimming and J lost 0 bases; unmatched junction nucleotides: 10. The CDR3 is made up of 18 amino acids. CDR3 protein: CASSLCGRQEEHQETQYF. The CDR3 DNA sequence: TGTGCCAGCAGTTTATGCGGGAGGCAAGAAGAACACCAAGAGACCCAGTACTTC.

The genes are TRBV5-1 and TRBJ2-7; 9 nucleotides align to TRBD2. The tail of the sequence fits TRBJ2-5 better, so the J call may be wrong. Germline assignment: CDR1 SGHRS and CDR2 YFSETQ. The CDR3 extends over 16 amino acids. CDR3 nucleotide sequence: TGCGCCAGCAGCTCACCGGGACTAGCAGTCCAAGAGACCCAGTACTTC. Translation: CASSSPGLAVQETQYF.

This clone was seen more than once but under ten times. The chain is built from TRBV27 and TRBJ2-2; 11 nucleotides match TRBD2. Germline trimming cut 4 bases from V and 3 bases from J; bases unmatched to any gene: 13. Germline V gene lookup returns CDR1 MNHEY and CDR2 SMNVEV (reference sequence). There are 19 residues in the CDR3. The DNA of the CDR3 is TGTGCCAGCAGTTCTATTGGGACTAGCGGATTCGAGGACACCGGGGAGCTGTTTTTT. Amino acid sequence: CASSSIGTSGFEDTGELFF.

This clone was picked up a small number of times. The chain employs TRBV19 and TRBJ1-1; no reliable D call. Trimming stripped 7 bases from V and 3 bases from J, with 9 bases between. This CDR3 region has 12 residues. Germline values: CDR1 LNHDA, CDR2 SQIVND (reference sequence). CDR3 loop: CASNTGYTEAFF. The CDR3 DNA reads TGTGCCAGTAATACGGGATACACTGAAGCTTTCTTT.

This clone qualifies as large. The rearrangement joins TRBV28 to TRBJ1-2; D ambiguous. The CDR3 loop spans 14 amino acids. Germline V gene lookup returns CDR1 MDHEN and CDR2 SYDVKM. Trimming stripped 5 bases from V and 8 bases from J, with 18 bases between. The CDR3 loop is CASSPPAPGNGYTF. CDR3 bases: TGTGCCAGCAGTCCACCGGCCCCGGGCAACGGCTACACCTTC.

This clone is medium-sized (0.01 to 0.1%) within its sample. CDR3 protein: CASSPAGPYNEQFF. CDR3 in DNA: TGTGCCAGCAGCCCCGCGGGGCCCTACAATGAGCAGTTCTTC. The genes are TRBV3-1 and TRBJ2-1; D might be TRBD2 (6 bases). The CDR3 length is 14 residues. Germline CDR1 and CDR2: LGHDT and YNNKEL (reference sequence). With 4 bases removed from V and 2 bases from J, the gap between germline ends came to 9 bases.

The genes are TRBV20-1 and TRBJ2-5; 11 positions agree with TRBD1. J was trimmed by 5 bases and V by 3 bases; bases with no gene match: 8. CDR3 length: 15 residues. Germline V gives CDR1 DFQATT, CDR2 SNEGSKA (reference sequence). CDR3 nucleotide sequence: TGCAGTGCTAGGCAGGACAGGGGGCTTGTGGAGACCCAGTACTTC. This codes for CSARQDRGLVETQYF.